This TCR beta chain was retrieved from a study of blood T cell repertoires in COVID-19. The method was immunoSEQ multiplex PCR; TCRdb's version includes in-frame clones alone and lacks a portion of them. The sample records around 130,000 clones, more than 75% being singletons. CDR1 and CDR2 (germline): SNHLY, FYNNEI. This CDR3 has 18 amino acids. V shed 7 bases and J shed 8 bases, with 29 bases lying between them. This sequence joins TRBV2 and TRBJ1-4, with D possibly TRBD1 on 6 matching bases. Sequencing input: peripheral blood. The sequence derives from a middle-aged man with active COVID-19. This CDR3 reads CASTSGRTALSVGEKLFF. CDR3 coding DNA: TGTGCCAGCACCTCAGGTCGGACAGCACTTTCCGTCGGGGAAAAACTGTTTTTT.